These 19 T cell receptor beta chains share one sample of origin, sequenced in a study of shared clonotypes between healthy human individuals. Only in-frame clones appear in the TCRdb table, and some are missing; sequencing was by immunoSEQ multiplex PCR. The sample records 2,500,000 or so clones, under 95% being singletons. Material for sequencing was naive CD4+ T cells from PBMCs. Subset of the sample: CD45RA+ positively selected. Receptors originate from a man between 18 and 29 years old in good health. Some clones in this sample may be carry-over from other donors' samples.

The CDR3 region has the DNA TGTGCCAGCACCAGGACAGGAATCTACGAGCAGTACTTC. This gives the protein CASTRTGIYEQYF. The V call is TRBV6-6, the J call TRBJ2-7; 7 positions agree with TRBD1. The CDR3 runs to 13 residues. Germline values: CDR1 MNHNY, CDR2 SVGAGI (reference sequence). V lost 7 bases, J lost 3 bases, and 6 bases stayed unmatched.

The CDR3 is CASSAEGQGIYEQYF. CDR3 sequence (DNA): TGTGCCAGCAGTGCTGAGGGACAGGGTATCTACGAGCAGTACTTC. The chain uses TRBV6-4 and TRBJ2-7; 9 positions agree with TRBD1. The V and J ends lost 4 bases and 3 bases, in that order; junction bases with no gene match: 7. CDR3 length: 15 residues. Germline V lookup: CDR1 MRHNA, CDR2 SNTAGT.

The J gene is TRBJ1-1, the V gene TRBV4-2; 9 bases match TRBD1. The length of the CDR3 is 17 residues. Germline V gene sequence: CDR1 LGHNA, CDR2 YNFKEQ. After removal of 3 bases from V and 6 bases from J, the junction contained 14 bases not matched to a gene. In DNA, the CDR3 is TGTGCCAGCAGCCAGCTCCCGGACAGGGGAGGTGACCCTGAAGCTTTCTTT. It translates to CASSQLPDRGGDPEAFF.

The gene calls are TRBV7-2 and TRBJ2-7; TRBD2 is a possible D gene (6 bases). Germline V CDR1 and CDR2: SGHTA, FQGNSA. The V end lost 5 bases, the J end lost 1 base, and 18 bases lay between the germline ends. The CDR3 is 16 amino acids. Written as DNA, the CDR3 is TGTGCCAGCAGCCTGAACGGGGGTTCCTTTTCCTACGAGCAGTACTTC. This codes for CASSLNGGSFSYEQYF.

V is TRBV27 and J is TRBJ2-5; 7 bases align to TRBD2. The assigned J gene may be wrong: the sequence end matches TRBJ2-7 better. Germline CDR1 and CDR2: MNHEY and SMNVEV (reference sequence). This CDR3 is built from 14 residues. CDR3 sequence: CASSYKREAYEQYF. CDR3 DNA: TGTGCCAGCAGTTACAAGCGGGAAGCCTACGAGCAGTACTTC.

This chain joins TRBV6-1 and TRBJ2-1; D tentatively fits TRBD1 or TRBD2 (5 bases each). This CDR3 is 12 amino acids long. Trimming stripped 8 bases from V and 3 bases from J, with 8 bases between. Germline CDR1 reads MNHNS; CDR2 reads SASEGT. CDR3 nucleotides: TGTGCCAGCGGGGACGGCTACAATGAGCAGTTCTTC. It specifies CASGDGYNEQFF.

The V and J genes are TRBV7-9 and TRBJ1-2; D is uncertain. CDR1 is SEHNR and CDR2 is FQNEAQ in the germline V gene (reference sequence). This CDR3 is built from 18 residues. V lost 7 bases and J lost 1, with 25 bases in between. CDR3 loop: CASTNRMLGGEVNYGYTF. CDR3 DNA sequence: TGTGCCAGCACCAATCGAATGTTAGGAGGAGAAGTTAACTATGGCTACACCTTC.

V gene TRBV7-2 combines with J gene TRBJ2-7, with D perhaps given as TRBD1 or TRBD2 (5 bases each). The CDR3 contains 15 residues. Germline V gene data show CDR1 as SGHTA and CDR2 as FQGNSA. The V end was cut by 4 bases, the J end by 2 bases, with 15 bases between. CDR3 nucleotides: TGTGCCAGCAGCTCATCCGGGACGGGACCCTACGAGCAGTACTTC. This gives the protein CASSSSGTGPYEQYF.

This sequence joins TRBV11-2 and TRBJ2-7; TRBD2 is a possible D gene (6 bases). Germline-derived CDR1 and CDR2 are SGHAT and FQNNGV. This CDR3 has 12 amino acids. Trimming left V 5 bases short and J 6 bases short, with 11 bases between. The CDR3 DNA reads TGTGCCAGCAGCCGCCTGGAGGGCGAGCAGTACTTC. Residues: CASSRLEGEQYF.

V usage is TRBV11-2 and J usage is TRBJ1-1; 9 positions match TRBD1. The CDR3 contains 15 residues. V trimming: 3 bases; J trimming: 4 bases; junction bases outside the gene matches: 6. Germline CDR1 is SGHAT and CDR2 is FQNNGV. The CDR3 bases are TGTGCCAGCAGCTTCACAGGGGGCCGGATCACTGAAGCTTTCTTT. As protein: CASSFTGGRITEAFF.

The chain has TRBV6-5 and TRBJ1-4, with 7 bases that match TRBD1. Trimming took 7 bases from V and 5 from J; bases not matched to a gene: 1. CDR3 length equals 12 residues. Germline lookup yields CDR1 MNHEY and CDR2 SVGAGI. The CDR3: CASMGQNEKLFF. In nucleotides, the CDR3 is TGTGCCAGCATGGGACAGAATGAAAAACTGTTTTTT.

As DNA, the CDR3 is TGTGCCAGCAGCTTGTCAACGGGACGGAGTGGAAACACCATATATTTT. Translation: CASSLSTGRSGNTIYF. This chain connects TRBV7-2 to TRBJ1-3; maybe TRBD1 (5 bases). V gave up 3 bases and J gave up 3 bases, with 15 bases separating them. This CDR3 spans 16 amino acids. From germline, CDR1 is SGHTA and CDR2 FQGNSA.

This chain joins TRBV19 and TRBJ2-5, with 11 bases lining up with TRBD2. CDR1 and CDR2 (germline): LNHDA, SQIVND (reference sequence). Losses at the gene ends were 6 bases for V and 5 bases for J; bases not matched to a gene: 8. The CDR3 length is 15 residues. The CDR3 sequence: CASSITSGSFETQYF. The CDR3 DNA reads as TGTGCCAGTAGCATAACTAGCGGGAGTTTTGAGACCCAGTACTTC.

For the CDR3, the DNA is TGCAGTGCCACCATCATGGAGACCCAGTACTTC. Residues: CSATIMETQYF. This sequence joins TRBV20-1 and TRBJ2-5; D unresolved. CDR3 size: 11 residues. The germline V gene encodes CDR1 DFQATT and CDR2 SNEGSKA (reference sequence). Trimming took off 6 bases at V and 5 bases at J, with 10 bases between the two ends.

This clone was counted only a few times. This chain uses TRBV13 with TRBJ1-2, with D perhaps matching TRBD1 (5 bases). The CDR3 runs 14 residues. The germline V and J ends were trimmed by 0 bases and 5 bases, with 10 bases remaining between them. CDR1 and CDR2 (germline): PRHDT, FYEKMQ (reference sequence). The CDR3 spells CASSLGQGVYGYTF. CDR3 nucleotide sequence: TGTGCCAGCAGCTTAGGGCAGGGCGTGTATGGCTACACCTTC. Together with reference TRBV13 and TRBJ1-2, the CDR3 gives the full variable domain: AAGVIQSPRHLIKEKRETATLKCYPIPRHDTVYWYQQGPGQDPQFLISFYEKMQSDKGSIPDRFSAQQFSDYHSELNMSSLELGDSALYFCASSLGQGVYGYTFGSGTRLTVV.

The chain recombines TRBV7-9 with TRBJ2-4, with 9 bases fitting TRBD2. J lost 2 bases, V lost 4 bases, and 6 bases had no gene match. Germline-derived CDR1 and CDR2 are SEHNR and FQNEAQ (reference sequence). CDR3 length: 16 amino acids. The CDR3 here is CASSYSGGSTKNIQYF. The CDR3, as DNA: TGTGCCAGCAGCTATAGCGGGGGCTCTACCAAAAACATTCAGTACTTC.

This CDR3 reads CSVFGGTSYNEQFF. In DNA, the CDR3 is TGCAGCGTTTTCGGCGGGACCTCCTACAATGAGCAGTTCTTC. V and J are TRBV29-1 and TRBJ2-1; D perhaps matches TRBD2 (6 bases). V lost 5 bases to trimming and J lost 0 bases, with 11 bases between them. CDR1 is SQVTM and CDR2 is ANQGSEA in the germline V gene. CDR3 length: 14 amino acids.

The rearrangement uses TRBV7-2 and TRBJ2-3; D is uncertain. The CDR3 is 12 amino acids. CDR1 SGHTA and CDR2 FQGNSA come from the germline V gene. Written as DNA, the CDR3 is TGTGCGGTATCCGGGCGCACAGATACGCAGTATTTT. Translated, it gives CAVSGRTDTQYF.

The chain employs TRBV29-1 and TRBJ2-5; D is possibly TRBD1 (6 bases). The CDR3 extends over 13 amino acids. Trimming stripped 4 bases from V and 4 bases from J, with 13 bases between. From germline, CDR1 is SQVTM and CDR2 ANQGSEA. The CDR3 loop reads CSVVITGRETQYF. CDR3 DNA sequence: TGCAGCGTTGTTATAACAGGGAGAGAGACCCAGTACTTC.